This entry concerns a single TCR beta chain. The antigen is unknown. The entry originates in a study of cytomegalovirus exposure and HLA in healthy donors. The PCR ran on 60 Vbeta and 13 Jbeta primers. Measured with immunoSEQ multiplex PCR; TCRdb has only the in-frame clones, and not every one. This sample yields more than 90,000 clones, of which about 76% are seen a single time; roughly 4% belongs to the top ten. Germline CDR1 and CDR2: SQVTM and ANQGSEA. The CDR3 extends over 16 amino acids. Findings and caveats of the study: A few chains linked to CMV were shown in vitro to be specific for CMV antigens.

This TCR came from a woman aged 70-85 years in good health and CMV-seropositive. The sample was PBMCs. This rearrangement joins TRBV29-1 to TRBJ1-3; the match to TRBD2 covers 16 bases. The end of the DNA is better explained by TRBJ2-2, so the J call may be wrong. CDR3 region: CSAGTSGRANTGELFF. CDR3 coding DNA: TGCAGCGCAGGGACTAGCGGGAGGGCCAACACCGGGGAGCTGTTTTTT.